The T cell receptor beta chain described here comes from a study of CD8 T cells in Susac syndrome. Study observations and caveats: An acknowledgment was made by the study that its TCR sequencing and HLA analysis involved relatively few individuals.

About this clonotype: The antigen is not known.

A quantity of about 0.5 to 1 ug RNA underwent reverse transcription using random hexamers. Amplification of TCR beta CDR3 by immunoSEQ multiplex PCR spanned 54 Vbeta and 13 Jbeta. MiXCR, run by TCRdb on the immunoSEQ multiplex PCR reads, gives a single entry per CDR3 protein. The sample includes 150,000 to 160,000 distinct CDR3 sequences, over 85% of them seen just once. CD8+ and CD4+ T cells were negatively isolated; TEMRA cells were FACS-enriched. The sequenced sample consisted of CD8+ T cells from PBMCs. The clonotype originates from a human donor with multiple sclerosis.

CDR3 protein: CAWSRGMNTEAFF. The DNA for the CDR3 is TGTGCCTGGAGTCGGGGGATGAACACTGAAGCTTTCTTT. The genes are TRBV30 and TRBJ1-1; the D gene is possibly TRBD1 (5 bases). CDR1 is GTSNPN, CDR2 SVGIG, per germline (reference sequence). Trimming cost V 2 bases and J 0 bases, with 7 bases left between them. The CDR3 length is 13 residues.